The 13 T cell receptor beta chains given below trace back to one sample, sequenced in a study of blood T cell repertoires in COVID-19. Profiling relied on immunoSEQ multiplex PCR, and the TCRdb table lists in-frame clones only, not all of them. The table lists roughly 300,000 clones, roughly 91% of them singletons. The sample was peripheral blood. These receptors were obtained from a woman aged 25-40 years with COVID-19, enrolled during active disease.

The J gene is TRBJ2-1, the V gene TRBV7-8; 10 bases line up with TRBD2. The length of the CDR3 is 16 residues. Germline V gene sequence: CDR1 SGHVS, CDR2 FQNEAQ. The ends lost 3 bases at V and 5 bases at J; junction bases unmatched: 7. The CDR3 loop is CASSFGFGLADNEQFF. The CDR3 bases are TGTGCCAGCAGCTTCGGATTCGGACTAGCGGACAATGAGCAGTTCTTC.

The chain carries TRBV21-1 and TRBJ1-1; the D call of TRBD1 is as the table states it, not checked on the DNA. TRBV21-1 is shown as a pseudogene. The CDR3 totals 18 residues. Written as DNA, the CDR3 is TGTGCCAGCAGCAAAGCTACCGGGACAGGGCCAATGAACACTGAAGCTTTCTTT. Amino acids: CASSKATGTGPMNTEAFF.

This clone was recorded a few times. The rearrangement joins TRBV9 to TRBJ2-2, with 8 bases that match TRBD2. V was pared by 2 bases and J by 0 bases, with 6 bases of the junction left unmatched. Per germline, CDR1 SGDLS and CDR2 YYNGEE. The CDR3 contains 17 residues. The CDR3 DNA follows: TGTGCCAGCAGCGTCAGTCCGGGACTAGCGAACACCGGGGAGCTGTTTTTT. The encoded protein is CASSVSPGLANTGELFF.

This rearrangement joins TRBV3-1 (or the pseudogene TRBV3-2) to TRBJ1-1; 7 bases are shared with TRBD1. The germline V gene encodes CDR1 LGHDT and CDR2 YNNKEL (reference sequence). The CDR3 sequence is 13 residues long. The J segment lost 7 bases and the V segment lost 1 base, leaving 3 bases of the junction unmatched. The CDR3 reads CASSQGTGREAFF. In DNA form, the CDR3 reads TGTGCCAGCAGCCAAGGGACAGGCCGTGAAGCTTTCTTT.

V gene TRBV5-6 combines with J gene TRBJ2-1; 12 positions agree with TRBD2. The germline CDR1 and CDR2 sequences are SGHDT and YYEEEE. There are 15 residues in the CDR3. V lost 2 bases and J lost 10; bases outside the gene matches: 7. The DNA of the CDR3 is TGTGCCAGCAGCTTCCGGTCTAGCGGGGGGGAGGAGCAGTTCTTC. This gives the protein CASSFRSSGGEEQFF.

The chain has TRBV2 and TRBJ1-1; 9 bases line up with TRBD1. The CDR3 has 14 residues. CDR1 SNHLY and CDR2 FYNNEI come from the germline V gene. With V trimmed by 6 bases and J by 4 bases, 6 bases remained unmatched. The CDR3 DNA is TGTGCCAGCAGGGGGCAGACAGGGGGCACTGAAGCTTTCTTT. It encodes CASRGQTGGTEAFF.

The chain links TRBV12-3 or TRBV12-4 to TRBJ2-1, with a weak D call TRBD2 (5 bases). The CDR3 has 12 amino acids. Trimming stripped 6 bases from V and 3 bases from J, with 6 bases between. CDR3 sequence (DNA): TGTGCCAGCAGCCGGGACTACAATGAGCAGTTCTTC. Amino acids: CASSRDYNEQFF.

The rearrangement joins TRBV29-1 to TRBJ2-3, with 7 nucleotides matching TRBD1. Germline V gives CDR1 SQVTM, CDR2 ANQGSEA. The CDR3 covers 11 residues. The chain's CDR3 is CSTGVADTQYF. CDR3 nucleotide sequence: TGCAGTACAGGGGTCGCAGATACGCAGTATTTT.

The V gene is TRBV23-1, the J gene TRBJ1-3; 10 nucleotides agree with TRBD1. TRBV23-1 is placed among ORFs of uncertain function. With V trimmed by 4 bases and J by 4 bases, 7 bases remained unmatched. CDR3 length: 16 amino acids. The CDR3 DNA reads TGCGCCAGCAGTCCATTGGGACAGGGGAGAGGAAACACCATATATTTT. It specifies CASSPLGQGRGNTIYF.

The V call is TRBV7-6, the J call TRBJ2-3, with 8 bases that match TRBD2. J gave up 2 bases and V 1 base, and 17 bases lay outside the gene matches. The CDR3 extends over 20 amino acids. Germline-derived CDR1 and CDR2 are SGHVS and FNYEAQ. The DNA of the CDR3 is TGTGCCAGCAGCTTAGAGCCTAGTGTTTTCGCGGGGGGTAACACAGATACGCAGTATTTT. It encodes CASSLEPSVFAGGNTDTQYF.

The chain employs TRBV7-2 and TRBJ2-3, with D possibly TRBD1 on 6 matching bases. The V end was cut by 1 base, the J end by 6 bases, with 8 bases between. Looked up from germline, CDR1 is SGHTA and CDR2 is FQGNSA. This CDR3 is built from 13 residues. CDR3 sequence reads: CASSLVRGDTQYF. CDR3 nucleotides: TGTGCCAGCAGCTTAGTTAGGGGGGATACGCAGTATTTT.

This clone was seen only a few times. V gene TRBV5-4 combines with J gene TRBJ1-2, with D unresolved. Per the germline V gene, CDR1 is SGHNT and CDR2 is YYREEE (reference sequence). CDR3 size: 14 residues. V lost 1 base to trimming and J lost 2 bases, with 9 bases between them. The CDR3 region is CASSLFRYNYGYTF. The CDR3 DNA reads TGTGCCAGCAGCTTGTTCAGGTACAACTATGGCTACACCTTC. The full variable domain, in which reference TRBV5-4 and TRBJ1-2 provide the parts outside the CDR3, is ETGVTQSPTHLIKTRGQQVTLRCSSQSGHNTVSWYQQALGQGPQFIFQYYREEENGRGNFPPRFSGLQFPNYSSELNVNALELDDSALYLCASSLFRYNYGYTFGSGTRLTVV.

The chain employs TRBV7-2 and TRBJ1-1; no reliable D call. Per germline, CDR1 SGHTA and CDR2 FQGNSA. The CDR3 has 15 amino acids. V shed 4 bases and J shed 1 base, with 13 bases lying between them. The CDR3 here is CASSSGGEPNTEAFF. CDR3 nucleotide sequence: TGTGCCAGCAGCTCCGGCGGAGAGCCGAACACTGAAGCTTTCTTT. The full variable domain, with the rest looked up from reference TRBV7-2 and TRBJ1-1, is GAGVSQSPSNKVTEKGKDVELRCDPISGHTALYWYRQSLGQGLEFLIYFQGNSAPDKSGLPSDRFSAERTGGSVSTLTIQRTQQEDSAVYLCASSSGGEPNTEAFFGQGTRLTVV.